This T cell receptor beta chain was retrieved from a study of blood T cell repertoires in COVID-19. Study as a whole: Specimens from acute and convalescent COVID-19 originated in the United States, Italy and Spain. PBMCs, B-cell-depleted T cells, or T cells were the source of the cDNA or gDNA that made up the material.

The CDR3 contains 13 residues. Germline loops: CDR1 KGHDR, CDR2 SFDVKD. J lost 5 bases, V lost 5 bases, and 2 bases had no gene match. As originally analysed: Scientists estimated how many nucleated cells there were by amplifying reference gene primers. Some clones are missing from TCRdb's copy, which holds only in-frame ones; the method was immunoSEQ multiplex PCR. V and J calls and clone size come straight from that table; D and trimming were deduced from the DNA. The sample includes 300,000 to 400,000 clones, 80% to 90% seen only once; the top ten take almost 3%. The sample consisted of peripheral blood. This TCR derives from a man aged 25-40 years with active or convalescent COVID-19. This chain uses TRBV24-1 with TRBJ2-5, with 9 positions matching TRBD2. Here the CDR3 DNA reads TGTGCCACCAGTGCCAGCGGGGGGGAGACCCAGTACTTC. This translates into CATSASGGETQYF.